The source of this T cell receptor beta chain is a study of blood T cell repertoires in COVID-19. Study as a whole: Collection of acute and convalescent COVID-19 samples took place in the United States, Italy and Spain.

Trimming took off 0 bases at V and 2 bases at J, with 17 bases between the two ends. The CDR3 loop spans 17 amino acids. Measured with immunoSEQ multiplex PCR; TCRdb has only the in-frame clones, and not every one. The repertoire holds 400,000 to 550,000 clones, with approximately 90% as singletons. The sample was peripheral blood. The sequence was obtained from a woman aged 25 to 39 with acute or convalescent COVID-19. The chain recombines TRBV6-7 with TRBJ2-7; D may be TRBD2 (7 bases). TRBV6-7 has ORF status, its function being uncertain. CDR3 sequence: CASSYSSCLGGPYEQYF. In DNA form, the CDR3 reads TGTGCCAGCAGTTACTCGTCGTGTTTGGGGGGGCCCTACGAGCAGTACTTC.